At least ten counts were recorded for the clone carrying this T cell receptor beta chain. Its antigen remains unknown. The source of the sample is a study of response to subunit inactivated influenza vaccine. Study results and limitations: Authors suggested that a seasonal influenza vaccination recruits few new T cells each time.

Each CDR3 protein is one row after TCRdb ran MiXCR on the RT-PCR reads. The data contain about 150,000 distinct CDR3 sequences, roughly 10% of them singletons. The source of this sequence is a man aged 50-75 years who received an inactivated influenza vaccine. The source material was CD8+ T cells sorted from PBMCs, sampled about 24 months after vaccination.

The DNA of the CDR3 is TGTGCCAGCTCAGGTCCCGGGACAGGGATTGAAGCCAAAAACATTCAGTACTTC. It is translated as CASSGPGTGIEAKNIQYF. This chain links TRBV18 with TRBJ2-4; 9 nucleotides agree with TRBD1. V lost 5 bases to trimming and J lost 0 bases; unmatched junction nucleotides: 11. Germline CDR1 KGHSH, CDR2 LQKENI. The CDR3 contains 18 residues. Looking up the rest from reference TRBV18 and TRBJ2-4 gives the full variable domain: NAGVMQNPRHLVRRRGQEARLRCSPMKGHSHVYWYRQLPEEGLKFMVYLQKENIIDESGMPKERFSAEFPKEGPSILRIQQVVRGDSAAYFCASSGPGTGIEAKNIQYFGAGTRLSVL.